This T cell receptor (beta chain) is from a study of neurological immune-mediated disorders. Study-wide results and limits: The absence of any CDR3 amino acid sequence shared by expanded clones across subjects suggests that repertoires were private in all groups. The multiple sclerosis repertoire cluster had no clinical or MRI feature associated with it.

CD4+ or CD8+ T cells at a count of about 1 million served as input for the sorted libraries. This CDR3 comprises 19 residues. Trimming at V came to 0 bases and at J to 7 bases, leaving 14 bases not matched to a gene. Germline V gene lookup returns CDR1 LGHNA and CDR2 YNFKEQ. Each CDR3 protein is one row after TCRdb ran MiXCR on the 5' RACE reads. In the table there are tens of thousands of distinct CDR3 sequences, 3% to 4% of which are singletons. This clonotype is classed as medium-sized (0.01 to 0.1%). Its matching antigen is unknown. This TCR was sampled from a woman aged 40 to 50 with multiple sclerosis. The sequencing input was CD4+ T cells from blood. The chain links TRBV4-2 to TRBJ2-1; 11 bases map to TRBD2. DNA of the CDR3: TGTGCCAGCAGCCAAGAGTATACTAGCGGGGGAGACGTAAGGAATGAGCAGTTCTTC. It translates to CASSQEYTSGGDVRNEQFF.